The entry below describes one T cell receptor (beta chain). Antigen specificity is unknown. These data come from a study of long-term antiretroviral therapy in people with HIV. Study-level findings and limits: Pre-ART expanded clones dominated the repertoire at every time point.

Sequencing relied on immunoSEQ assay v3.0, run at survey level. A target of about 35,000-50,000 T-cell genomes per sample was set for sequencing. Here immunoSEQ multiplex PCR was the method, and the copy in TCRdb shows in-frame clones only, minus some. The sample includes 25,000 to 35,000 clones, approximately 90% of them seen just once. The CDR3 spans 15 residues. Losses at the gene ends were 5 bases for V and 2 bases for J; bases not matched to a gene: 5. The germline V gene encodes CDR1 SGHTA and CDR2 FQGNSA. Each participant with HIV received care in the United States. The sequencing here drew on unsorted PBMCs, taken 1.8 years after starting antiretroviral therapy. This clonotype originated in a woman between 18 and 30 years old with HIV. The V and J genes are TRBV7-2 and TRBJ2-7; 11 nucleotides line up with TRBD2. The CDR3 nucleotides are TGTGCCAGCAGCGGAGGGACTAGCGGAACCTACGAGCAGTACTTC. This codes for CASSGGTSGTYEQYF. Filled out from reference TRBV7-2 and TRBJ2-7, the complete variable domain reads GAGVSQSPSNKVTEKGKDVELRCDPISGHTALYWYRQSLGQGLEFLIYFQGNSAPDKSGLPSDRFSAERTGGSVSTLTIQRTQQEDSAVYLCASSGGTSGTYEQYFGPGTRLTVT.